This T cell receptor (beta chain) came from a study of blood T cell repertoires in COVID-19. For the study at large: Both acute and convalescent COVID-19 samples were obtained from the United States, Italy and Spain. Sample material is recorded as cDNA or gDNA derived from T cells, B-cell-depleted T cells, or PBMCs.

Under the authors' procedure: Reference gene primer amplification gave nucleated cell count estimates. Assay used: immunoSEQ multiplex PCR; TCRdb lists only in-frame clones, some missing. The DNA was the basis for D and trimming; V, J and clone size are from that table. Of about 230,000 clones in the sample, roughly 90% were seen once. The germline CDR1 and CDR2 sequences are GTSNPN and SVGIG (reference sequence). The CDR3 has 12 residues. V was cut by 2 bases and J by 7 bases, with 11 bases left in between. The receptor was isolated from a woman aged 55-70 years with acute or convalescent COVID-19. Sequencing used peripheral blood. The rearrangement joins TRBV30 to TRBJ1-2, with a tentative D call TRBD1 (6 bases). Here the CDR3 DNA reads TGTGCCTGGAGTCCAGGGGCGGGTGGCTACACCTTC. Translated: CAWSPGAGGYTF. The full variable domain, its missing parts supplied by reference TRBV30 and TRBJ1-2, is SQTIHQWPATLVQPVGSPLSLECTVEGTSNPNLYWYRQAAGRGLQLLFYSVGIGQISSEVPQNLSASRPQDRQFILSSKKLLLSDSGFYLCAWSPGAGGYTFGSGTRLTVV.